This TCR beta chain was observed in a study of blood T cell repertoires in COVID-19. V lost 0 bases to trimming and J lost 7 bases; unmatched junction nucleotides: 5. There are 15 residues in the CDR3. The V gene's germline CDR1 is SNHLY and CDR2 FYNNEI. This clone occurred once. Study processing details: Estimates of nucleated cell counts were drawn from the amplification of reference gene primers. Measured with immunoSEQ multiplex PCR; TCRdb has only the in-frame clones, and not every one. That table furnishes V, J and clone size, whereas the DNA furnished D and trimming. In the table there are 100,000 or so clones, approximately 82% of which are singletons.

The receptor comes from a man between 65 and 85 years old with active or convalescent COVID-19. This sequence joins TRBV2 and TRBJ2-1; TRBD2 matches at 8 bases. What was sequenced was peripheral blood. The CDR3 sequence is CASSEARTSKNEQFF. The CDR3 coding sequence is TGTGCCAGCAGTGAAGCGAGGACTAGCAAGAATGAGCAGTTCTTC.